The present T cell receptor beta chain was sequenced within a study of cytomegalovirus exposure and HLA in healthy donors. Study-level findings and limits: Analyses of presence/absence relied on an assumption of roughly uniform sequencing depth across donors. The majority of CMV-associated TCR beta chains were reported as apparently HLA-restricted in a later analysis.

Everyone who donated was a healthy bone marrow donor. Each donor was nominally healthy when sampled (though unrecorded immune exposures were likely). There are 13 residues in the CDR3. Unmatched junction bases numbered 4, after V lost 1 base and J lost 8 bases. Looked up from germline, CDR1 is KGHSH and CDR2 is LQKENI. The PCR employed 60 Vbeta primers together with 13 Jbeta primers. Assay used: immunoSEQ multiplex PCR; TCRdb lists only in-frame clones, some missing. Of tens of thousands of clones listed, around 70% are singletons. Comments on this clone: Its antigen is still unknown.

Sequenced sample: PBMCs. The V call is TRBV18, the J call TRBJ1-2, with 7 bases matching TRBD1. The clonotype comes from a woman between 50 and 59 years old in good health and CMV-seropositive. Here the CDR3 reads CASSPRQGEGYTF. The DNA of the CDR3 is TGTGCCAGCTCACCACGGCAGGGGGAGGGCTACACCTTC.